What follows is one T cell receptor beta chain and its context. Its specificity is not known. This specimen comes from a study of cytomegalovirus exposure and HLA in healthy donors. With 60 Vbeta and 13 Jbeta primers, the PCR was carried out. Some clones are missing from TCRdb's copy, which holds only in-frame ones; the method was immunoSEQ multiplex PCR. The sample lists 200,000 or so clones, approximately 80% occurring once. Losses at the gene ends were 10 bases for V and 2 bases for J; bases not matched to a gene: 7. CDR3 size: 14 residues. CDR1 is LNHDA and CDR2 is SQIVND in the germline V gene (reference sequence). Regarding the study as a whole: In a later analysis, TCR beta V- and J-gene trimming was associated with a missense DCLRE1C variant. Reports indicate that TCR beta sequences accurately predicted the HLA-A and HLA-B alleles of most subjects.

The genes are TRBV19 and TRBJ2-1, with 8 bases fitting TRBD2. The sequenced material came from PBMCs. This receptor was obtained from a boy aged 2-9 years in good health and CMV-seronegative. CDR3 coding DNA: TGTGCCACTAACCCGGGGGGGCCCTACAATGAGCAGTTCTTC. Translated: CATNPGGPYNEQFF.